The clone carrying this T cell receptor beta chain was seen a handful of times. The antigen is undetermined. This record belongs to a study of regulatory T cells in long-lasting Graves disease. Points from the study as a whole: Persistent disease showed a preference for TRBV28, TRBJ1-2 and TRBJ2-5.

The time point: newly diagnosed GD, antithyroid drugs for less than 3 months. TCR sequences were obtained from RNA taken from PBMCs. Trimming took 3 bases from V and 1 from J, leaving 7 bases between them. This CDR3 has 13 amino acids. Building the TCR beta libraries relied on iRepertoire HTBI primers, and CDR3 regions underwent Arm-PCR. TCRdb passed the multiplex PCR reads through MiXCR, listing each CDR3 protein once. The sample includes more than 450,000 distinct CDR3 sequences, more than 10% seen only once; the top ten take approximately 9.6%. This sample was also put to use in a study of T cells in Graves' hyperthyroidism and ophthalmopathy. That source notes: HTBI primers drove first-round RT-PCR of the TCR CDR3. In simple terms, a model built on 13 V-J features told ophthalmopathy apart from stable hyperthyroidism.

Sequences were derived from peripheral blood mononuclear cells (PBMCs), sampled at new diagnosis, from a patient treated with antithyroid drugs. This TCR was recovered from a woman aged 25 to 39 with Graves disease. The chain is built from TRBV12-3 or TRBV12-4 and TRBJ2-7; D is unclear. The CDR3 sequence: CASSLVNSYEQYF. For the CDR3, the DNA is TGTGCCAGCAGTTTGGTGAATTCCTACGAGCAGTACTTC.